Sequencing of this T cell receptor beta chain was carried out in a study of CD8 T cells in ankylosing spondylitis. Points from the study as a whole: Earlier authors reported some of these motif variants in reactive arthritis synovial fluid and blood. One TCR beta motif, made up of roughly eight highly homologous variants, appeared characteristic of ankylosing spondylitis blood.

TCRdb processed the 5' RACE reads anew with MiXCR; each CDR3 protein has one entry. Of about 540,000 distinct CDR3 sequences in the sample, approximately 11% are singletons; the top ten hold almost 7%. The CDR3 extends over 16 amino acids. The J segment lost 6 bases and the V segment lost 4 bases, leaving 9 bases of the junction unmatched. CDR1 and CDR2 from the germline V gene are SEHNR and FQNEAQ (reference sequence). This clonotype was seen only a few times. The antigen remains undetermined. The TCR was taken from a male donor with ankylosing spondylitis. The sequenced material came from blood, either unsorted or a sorted T cell fraction (not recorded which). This rearrangement joins TRBV7-9 to TRBJ2-1, with 10 bases that match TRBD1. DNA of the CDR3: TGTGCCAGCAGCTCCGTTCGGGACAGGGGAACCAATGAGCAGTTCTTC. It specifies CASSSVRDRGTNEQFF.